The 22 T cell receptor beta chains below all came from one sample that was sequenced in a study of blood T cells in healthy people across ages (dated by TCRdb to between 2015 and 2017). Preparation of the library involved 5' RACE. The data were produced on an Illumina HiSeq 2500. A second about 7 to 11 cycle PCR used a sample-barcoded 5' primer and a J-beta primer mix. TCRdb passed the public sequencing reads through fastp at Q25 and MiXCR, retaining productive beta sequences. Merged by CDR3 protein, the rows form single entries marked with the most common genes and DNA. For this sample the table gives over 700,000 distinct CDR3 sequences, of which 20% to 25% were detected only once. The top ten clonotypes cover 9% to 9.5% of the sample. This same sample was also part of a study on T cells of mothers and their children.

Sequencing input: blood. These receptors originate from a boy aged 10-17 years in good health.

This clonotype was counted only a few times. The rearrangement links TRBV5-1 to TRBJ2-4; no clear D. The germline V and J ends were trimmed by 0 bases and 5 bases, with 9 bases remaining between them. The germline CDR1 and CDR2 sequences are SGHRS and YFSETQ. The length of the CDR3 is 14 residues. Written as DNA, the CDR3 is TGCGCCAGCAGCTTGGGAACATTTGAAAACATTCAGTACTTC. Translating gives CASSLGTFENIQYF.

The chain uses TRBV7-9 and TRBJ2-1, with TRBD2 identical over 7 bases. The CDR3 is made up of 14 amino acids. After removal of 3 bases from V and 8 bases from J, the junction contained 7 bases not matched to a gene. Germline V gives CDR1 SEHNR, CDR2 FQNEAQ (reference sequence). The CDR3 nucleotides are TGTGCCAGCAGCTTCAGCGGGGTGCGGGATGAGCAGTTCTTC. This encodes CASSFSGVRDEQFF. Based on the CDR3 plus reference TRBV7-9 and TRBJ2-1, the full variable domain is DTGVSQNPRHKITKRGQNVTFRCDPISEHNRLYWYRQTLGQGPEFLTYFQNEAQLEKSRLLSDRFSAERPKGSFSTLEIQRTEQGDSAMYLCASSFSGVRDEQFFGPGTRLTVL.

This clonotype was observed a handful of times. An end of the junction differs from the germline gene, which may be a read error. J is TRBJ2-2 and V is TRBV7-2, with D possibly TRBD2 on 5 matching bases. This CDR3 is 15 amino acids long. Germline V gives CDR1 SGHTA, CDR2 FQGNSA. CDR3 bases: TGTGCCAGCAGCCTCGGCCGGGGTCACACCGGGGAGCTGCTTTTT. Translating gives CASSLGRGHTGELLF.

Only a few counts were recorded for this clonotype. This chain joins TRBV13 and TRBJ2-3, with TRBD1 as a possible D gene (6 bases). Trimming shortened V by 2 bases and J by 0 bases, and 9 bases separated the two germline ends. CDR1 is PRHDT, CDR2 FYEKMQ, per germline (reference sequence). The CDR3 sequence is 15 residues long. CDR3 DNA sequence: TGTGCCAGCAGCTTACGGACAGCTAGCACAGATACGCAGTATTTT. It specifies CASSLRTASTDTQYF.

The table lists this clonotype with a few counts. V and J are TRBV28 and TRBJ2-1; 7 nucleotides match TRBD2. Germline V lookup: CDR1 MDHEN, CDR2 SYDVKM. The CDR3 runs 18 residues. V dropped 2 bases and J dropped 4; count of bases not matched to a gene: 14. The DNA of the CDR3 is TGTGCCAGCAGTTTAGGGGCCGAGCGACTAGCTGGGTACAATGAGCAGTTCTTC. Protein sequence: CASSLGAERLAGYNEQFF.

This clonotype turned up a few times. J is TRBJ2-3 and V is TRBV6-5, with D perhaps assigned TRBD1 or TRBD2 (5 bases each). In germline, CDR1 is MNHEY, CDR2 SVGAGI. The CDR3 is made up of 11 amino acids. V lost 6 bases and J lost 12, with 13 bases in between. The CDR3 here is CASSTRGRQYF. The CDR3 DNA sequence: TGTGCCAGCAGCACAAGGGGACGCCAGTATTTT.

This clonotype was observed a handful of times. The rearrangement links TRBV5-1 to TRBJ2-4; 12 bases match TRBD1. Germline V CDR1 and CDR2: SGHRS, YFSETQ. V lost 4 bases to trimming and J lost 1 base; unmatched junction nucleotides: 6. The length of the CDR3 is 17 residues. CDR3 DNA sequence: TGCGCCAGCAGCCCACCGGGACAGGGGGCCGCCAAAAACATTCAGTACTTC. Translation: CASSPPGQGAAKNIQYF.

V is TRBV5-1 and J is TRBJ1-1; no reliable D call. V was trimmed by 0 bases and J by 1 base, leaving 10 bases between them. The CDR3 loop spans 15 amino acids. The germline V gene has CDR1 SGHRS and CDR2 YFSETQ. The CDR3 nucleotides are TGCGCCAGCAGCTTGGGGTCAAGAGCGAACACTGAAGCTTTCTTT. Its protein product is CASSLGSRANTEAFF.

Written as DNA, the CDR3 is TGCGCCAGCAGCGTGGGACGGCTAGGATGGGAGACCCAGTACTTC. Residues: CASSVGRLGWETQYF. The chain links TRBV5-1 to TRBJ2-5, with D tentatively TRBD1 or TRBD2 (5 bases each). CDR3 length equals 15 residues. CDR1 and CDR2 from the germline V gene are SGHRS and YFSETQ. The V end was cut by 4 bases, the J end by 5 bases, with 18 bases between.

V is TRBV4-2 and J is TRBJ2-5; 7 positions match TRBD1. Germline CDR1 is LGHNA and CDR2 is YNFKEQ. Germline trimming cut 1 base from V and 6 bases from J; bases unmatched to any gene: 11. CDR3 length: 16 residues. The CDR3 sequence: CASSQVGQGDLKTQYF. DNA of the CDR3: TGTGCCAGCAGCCAAGTTGGGCAGGGGGATTTGAAGACCCAGTACTTC.

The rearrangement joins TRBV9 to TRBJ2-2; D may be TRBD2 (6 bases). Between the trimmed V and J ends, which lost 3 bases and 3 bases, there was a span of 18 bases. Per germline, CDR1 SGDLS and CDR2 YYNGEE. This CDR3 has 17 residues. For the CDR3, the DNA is TGTGCCAGCAGCGCGGAGGAACTAGCTGGGGACACCGGGGAGCTGTTTTTT. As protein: CASSAEELAGDTGELFF.

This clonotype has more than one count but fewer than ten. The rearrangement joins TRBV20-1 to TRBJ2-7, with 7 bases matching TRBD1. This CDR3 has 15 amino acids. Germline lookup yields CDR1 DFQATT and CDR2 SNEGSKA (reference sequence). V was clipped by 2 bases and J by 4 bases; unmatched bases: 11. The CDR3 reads CSARILKTGPYEQYF. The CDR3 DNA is TGCAGTGCTAGAATACTAAAGACAGGGCCGTACGAGCAGTACTTC.

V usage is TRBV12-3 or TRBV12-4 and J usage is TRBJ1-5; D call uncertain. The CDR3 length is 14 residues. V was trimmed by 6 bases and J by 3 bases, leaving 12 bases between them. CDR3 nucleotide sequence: TGTGCCAGCAGACGCTCGGGGTTCAATCAGCCCCAGCATTTT. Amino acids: CASRRSGFNQPQHF.

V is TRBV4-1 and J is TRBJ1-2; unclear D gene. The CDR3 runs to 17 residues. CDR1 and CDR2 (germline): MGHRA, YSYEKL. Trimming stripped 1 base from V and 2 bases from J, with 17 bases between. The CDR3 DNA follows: TGCGCCAGCAGCCAAGCTCTTGACTCCAGTACAAACTATGGCTACACCTTC. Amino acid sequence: CASSQALDSSTNYGYTF.

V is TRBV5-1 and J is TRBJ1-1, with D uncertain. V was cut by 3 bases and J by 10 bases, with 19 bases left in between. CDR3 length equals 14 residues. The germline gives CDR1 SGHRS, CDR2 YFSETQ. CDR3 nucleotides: TGCGCCAGCAGCTCCACAAACCCAGAAGGTGGAGCTTTCTTT. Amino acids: CASSSTNPEGGAFF.

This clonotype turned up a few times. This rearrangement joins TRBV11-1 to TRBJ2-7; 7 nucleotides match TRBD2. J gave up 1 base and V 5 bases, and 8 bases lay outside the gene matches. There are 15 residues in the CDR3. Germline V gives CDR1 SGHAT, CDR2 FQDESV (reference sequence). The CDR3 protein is CASSLREAGSYEQYF. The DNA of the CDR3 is TGTGCCAGCAGCCTTCGGGAGGCCGGTTCCTACGAGCAGTACTTC.

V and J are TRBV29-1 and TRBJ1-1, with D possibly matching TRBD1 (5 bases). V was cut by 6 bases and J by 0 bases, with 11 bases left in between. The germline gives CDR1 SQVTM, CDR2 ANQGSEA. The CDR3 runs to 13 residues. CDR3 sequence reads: CSVRGNMNTEAFF. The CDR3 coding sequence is TGCAGCGTGCGGGGCAACATGAACACTGAAGCTTTCTTT.

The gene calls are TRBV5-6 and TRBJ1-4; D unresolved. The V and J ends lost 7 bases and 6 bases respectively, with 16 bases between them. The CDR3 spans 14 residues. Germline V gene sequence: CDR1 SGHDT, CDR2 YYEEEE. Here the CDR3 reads CASRILSGDEKLFF. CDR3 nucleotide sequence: TGTGCCAGCCGGATACTGTCTGGGGATGAAAAACTGTTTTTT.

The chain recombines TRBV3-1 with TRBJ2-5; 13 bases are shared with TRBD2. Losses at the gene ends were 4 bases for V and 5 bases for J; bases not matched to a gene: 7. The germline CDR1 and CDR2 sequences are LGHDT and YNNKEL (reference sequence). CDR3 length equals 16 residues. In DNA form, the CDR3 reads TGTGCCAGCAGCCCAGGGACTAGCGGGGATAGGGAGACCCAGTACTTC. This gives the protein CASSPGTSGDRETQYF.

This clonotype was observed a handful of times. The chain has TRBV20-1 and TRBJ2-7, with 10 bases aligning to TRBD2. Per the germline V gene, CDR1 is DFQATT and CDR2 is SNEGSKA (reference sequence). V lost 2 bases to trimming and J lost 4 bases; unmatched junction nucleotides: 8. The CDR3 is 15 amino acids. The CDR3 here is CSARSAVAGGYEQYF. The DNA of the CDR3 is TGCAGTGCTAGAAGCGCGGTAGCGGGAGGATACGAGCAGTACTTC.

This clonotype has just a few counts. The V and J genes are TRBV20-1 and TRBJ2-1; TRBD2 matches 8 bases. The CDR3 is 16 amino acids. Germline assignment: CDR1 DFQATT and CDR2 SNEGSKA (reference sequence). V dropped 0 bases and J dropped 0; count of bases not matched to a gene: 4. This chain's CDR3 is CSARDYRGGSYNEQFF. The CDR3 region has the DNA TGCAGTGCTAGAGATTATCGGGGGGGCTCCTACAATGAGCAGTTCTTC.

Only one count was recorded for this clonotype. The CDR3 loop is CASSHVFLGLVMDEQFF. Written as DNA, the CDR3 is TGTGCCAGCAGCCACGTCTTCCTGGGACTAGTAATGGATGAGCAGTTCTTC. This rearrangement joins TRBV3-1 to TRBJ2-1; the match to TRBD2 covers 8 bases. V gave up 3 bases and J gave up 8 bases; unmatched junction bases: 15. Germline assignment: CDR1 LGHDT and CDR2 YNNKEL (reference sequence). The CDR3 length is 17 residues.